A single sample is the source of the 14 T cell receptor beta chains below, sequenced in a study of blood T cell repertoires in COVID-19. Repertoires were generated with immunoSEQ multiplex PCR, while TCRdb's copy carries only in-frame clones and drops some. The table includes almost 55,000 clones, 80% to 90% detected once. The sample taken for sequencing was peripheral blood. The origin of the receptors is a human donor in a cohort sampled during active COVID-19.

The CDR3 spells CASNNGLGTYEQYF. The CDR3 DNA reads TGTGCCAGCAATAACGGTCTAGGAACCTACGAGCAGTACTTC. The chain recombines TRBV2 with TRBJ2-7, with unresolved D. The CDR3 is made up of 14 amino acids. Germline V lookup: CDR1 SNHLY, CDR2 FYNNEI. Deletions cut 7 bases from V and 2 bases from J, with 15 bases between. Full variable domain (rest looked up from reference TRBV2 and TRBJ2-7): EPEVTQTPSHQVTQMGQEVILRCVPISNHLYFYWYRQILGQKVEFLVSFYNNEISEKSEIFDDQFSVERPDGSNFTLKIRSTKLEDSAMYFCASNNGLGTYEQYFGPGTRLTVT.

V usage is TRBV11-2 and J usage is TRBJ2-5; no firm D call. V shed 6 bases and J shed 1 base, with 18 bases lying between them. Germline V gene sequence: CDR1 SGHAT, CDR2 FQNNGV. This CDR3 region has 16 residues. CDR3 sequence: CASSPIASAAQETQYF. CDR3 bases: TGTGCCAGCAGTCCTATTGCGTCCGCGGCCCAAGAGACCCAGTACTTC. The whole variable domain, remainder taken from reference TRBV11-2 and TRBJ2-5, is EAGVAQSPRYKIIEKRQSVAFWCNPISGHATLYWYQQILGQGPKLLIQFQNNGVVDDSQLPKDRFSAERLKGVDSTLKIQPAKLEDSAVYLCASSPIASAAQETQYFGPGTRLLVL.

This chain links TRBV12-3 or TRBV12-4 with TRBJ2-3, with D unresolved. The V and J ends lost 4 bases and 6 bases respectively, with 8 bases between them. The CDR3 sequence is 12 residues long. This chain's CDR3 is CASSSTGDTQYF. CDR3 bases: TGTGCCAGCAGTTCAACCGGTGATACGCAGTATTTT.

The gene calls are TRBV6-5 and TRBJ1-1, with a possible D match to TRBD1 (5 bases). Germline V gene lookup returns CDR1 MNHEY and CDR2 SVGAGI. The CDR3 loop spans 13 amino acids. The germline V and J ends were trimmed by 6 bases and 1 base, with 9 bases remaining between them. For the CDR3, the DNA is TGTGCCAGCAGCCGCGGACAGAACACTGAAGCTTTCTTT. This encodes CASSRGQNTEAFF.

The sample holds a few counts of this clone. The J gene is TRBJ2-7, the V gene TRBV3-1 (or the pseudogene TRBV3-2); D call uncertain. The CDR3 totals 14 residues. The V and J ends lost 1 base and 1 base respectively, with 8 bases between them. CDR1 and CDR2 (germline): LGHDT, YNNKEL (reference sequence). For the CDR3, the DNA is TGTGCCAGCAGCCAAGCTAGGTATTCCTACGAGCAGTACTTC. Amino acid sequence: CASSQARYSYEQYF.

CDR3 amino acids: CASGSQGNQPQHF. In nucleotides, the CDR3 is TGCGCCAGCGGCTCACAGGGGAATCAGCCCCAGCATTTT. V usage is TRBV10-2 and J usage is TRBJ1-5, with 7 bases matching TRBD1. Losses at the gene ends were 8 bases for V and 4 bases for J; bases not matched to a gene: 5. This CDR3 is 13 amino acids long. The germline CDR1 and CDR2 sequences are WSHSY and SAAADI.

J is TRBJ1-1 and V is TRBV18; D ambiguous. The germline V gene has CDR1 KGHSH and CDR2 LQKENI. The V end was cut by 3 bases, the J end by 5 bases, with 22 bases between. The CDR3 runs 17 residues. CDR3: CASSPFPRGPSGTEAFF. The CDR3 DNA reads TGTGCCAGCTCACCCTTCCCCCGAGGGCCTAGTGGGACTGAAGCTTTCTTT.

V usage is TRBV12-5 and J usage is TRBJ2-2; D call uncertain. Trimming removed 4 bases at V and 6 bases at J, with 6 bases between. CDR1 is LGHNT, CDR2 FRNRAP, per germline. This CDR3 has 12 amino acids. CDR3 in DNA: TGTGCTAGTGGTTGGGTCGCCGGGGAGCTGTTTTTT. It encodes CASGWVAGELFF.

This chain links TRBV10-3 with TRBJ2-5, with D tentatively TRBD2 (6 bases). The CDR3 loop spans 16 amino acids. Germline V gene data show CDR1 as ENHRY and CDR2 as SYGVKD. V was trimmed by 2 bases and J by 3 bases, leaving 16 bases between them. CDR3 region: CAISETGVGSEETQYF. CDR3 bases: TGTGCCATCAGTGAGACGGGGGTTGGTTCGGAAGAGACCCAGTACTTC.

V is TRBV5-1 and J is TRBJ1-6; D perhaps matches TRBD1 (6 bases). The CDR3 loop spans 15 amino acids. Germline values: CDR1 SGHRS, CDR2 YFSETQ. The V gene lost 4 bases and the J gene lost 5 bases, with 13 bases spanning the gap. CDR3: CASSPRGLDNSPLHF. Here the CDR3 DNA reads TGCGCCAGCAGCCCCAGGGGTTTAGATAATTCACCCCTCCACTTT.

The rearrangement joins TRBV4-1 to TRBJ2-1; D unclear. V was trimmed by 1 base and J by 6 bases, leaving 10 bases between them. CDR1 is MGHRA and CDR2 is YSYEKL in the germline V gene. The CDR3 covers 14 residues. CDR3 sequence (DNA): TGCGCCAGCAGCCAAGTAGGAGTCCCCAATGAGCAGTTCTTC. This sequence encodes CASSQVGVPNEQFF.

This clone has only a few counts. The chain has TRBV7-9 and TRBJ2-5; D not resolved. V dropped 5 bases and J dropped 5 bases, with 21 bases sitting between them. The CDR3 runs to 16 residues. The germline CDR1 and CDR2 sequences are SEHNR and FQNEAQ (reference sequence). Here the CDR3 reads CASSPGVRPSRETQYF. The CDR3 DNA sequence: TGTGCCAGCAGCCCTGGAGTCAGACCATCCCGGGAGACCCAGTACTTC. Variable domain in full (rest from reference TRBV7-9 and TRBJ2-5): DTGVSQNPRHKITKRGQNVTFRCDPISEHNRLYWYRQTLGQGPEFLTYFQNEAQLEKSRLLSDRFSAERPKGSFSTLEIQRTEQGDSAMYLCASSPGVRPSRETQYFGPGTRLLVL.

The CDR3 DNA sequence: TGTGCCAGCAGTTCCTTGACAGGGCCGAACACCGGGGAGCTGTTTTTT. Protein: CASSSLTGPNTGELFF. The rearrangement joins TRBV7-7 to TRBJ2-2; TRBD1 matches at 7 bases. The CDR3 length is 16 residues. V lost 6 bases and J lost 0; bases outside the gene matches: 7. Germline assignment: CDR1 SSHAT and CDR2 FNYEAQ (reference sequence).

This rearrangement joins TRBV19 to TRBJ1-5; unclear D gene. Germline-derived CDR1 and CDR2 are LNHDA and SQIVND (reference sequence). V was trimmed by 8 bases and J by 3 bases, leaving 17 bases between them. This CDR3 region has 15 residues. The CDR3 loop is CASREVHGNNQPQHF. Written as DNA, the CDR3 is TGTGCCAGTCGAGAGGTACACGGAAACAATCAGCCCCAGCATTTT. Together with reference TRBV19 and TRBJ1-5, the CDR3 gives the full variable domain: DGGITQSPKYLFRKEGQNVTLSCEQNLNHDAMYWYRQDPGQGLRLIYYSQIVNDFQKGDIAEGYSVSREKKESFPLTVTSAQKNPTAFYLCASREVHGNNQPQHFGDGTRLSIL.